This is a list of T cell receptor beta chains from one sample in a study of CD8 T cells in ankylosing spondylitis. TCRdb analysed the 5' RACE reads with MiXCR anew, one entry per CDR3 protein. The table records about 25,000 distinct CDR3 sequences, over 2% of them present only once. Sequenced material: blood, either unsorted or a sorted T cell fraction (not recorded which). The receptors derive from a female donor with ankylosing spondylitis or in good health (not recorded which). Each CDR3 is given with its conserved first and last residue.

CDR3 protein: CASSVGDATNYGYTF
J gene: TRBJ1-2
V gene: TRBV9

CDR3 protein: CASSPRGQLYEQYF
J gene: TRBJ2-7
V gene: TRBV9

CDR3 protein: CASSVVVTSEGEQFF
J gene: TRBJ2-1
V gene: TRBV9

CDR3 protein: CASSVYGSDTDTQYF
J gene: TRBJ2-3
V gene: TRBV9

CDR3 protein: CASSVGAGYGNEQFF
J gene: TRBJ2-1
V gene: TRBV9

CDR3 protein: CASSVRDRIQETQYF
J gene: TRBJ2-5
V gene: TRBV9

CDR3 protein: CASSPRSPGGAGTGELFF
J gene: TRBJ2-2
V gene: TRBV9

CDR3 protein: CASSVDLGRNYEQYF
J gene: TRBJ2-7
V gene: TRBV9

CDR3 protein: CASSVGEVFTEAFF
J gene: TRBJ1-1
V gene: TRBV9

CDR3 protein: CASSVIVGGPHEQFF
J gene: TRBJ2-1
V gene: TRBV9

CDR3 protein: CASSVETSGSYNEQFF
J gene: TRBJ2-1
V gene: TRBV9

CDR3 protein: CASSQRSGSGGEQYF
J gene: TRBJ2-7
V gene: TRBV9

CDR3 protein: CASSQVGGSSYNEQFF
J gene: TRBJ2-1
V gene: TRBV9